The present TCR beta chain was sequenced within a study of read filtering for tumor transcriptome and immune sequencing. As for this clonotype: A much larger clone differs from this one at a single base, so this may be a read error. Because the CDR3 is missing its conserved closing phenylalanine or tryptophan, this is likely a read error.

This library used roughly 400 ng RNA and molecular barcoded adaptors spanning alpha/delta and beta/gamma chains. TCRdb re-called the reads with MiXCR, one entry per CDR3 protein. The table includes tens of thousands of distinct CDR3 sequences, 20% detected once. The CDR3 has 13 amino acids. Germline assignment: CDR1 MNHEY and CDR2 SMNVEV (reference sequence). V was pared by 0 bases and J by 6 bases, with 6 bases between. This TCR derives from a donor aged 40 or older with multiple myeloma. V is TRBV27 and J is TRBJ2-4; D unclear. The source material was a population of CD138-negative cells sorted from bone marrow. CDR3 sequence (DNA): TGTGCCAGCAGTTTATCGATGGGAAACATTCAGTACTCC. It encodes CASSLSMGNIQYS.